The source of this T cell receptor beta chain is a study of brain T cells in children with intractable seizures (dated by TCRdb to the early 2020s). For the study in its entirety: A NanoString immunology panel was first used to screen resected brain tissue from around 55 pediatric epilepsy surgery cases for immune gene transcripts. Among the roughly twelve selected surgery cases, eight also had pre-surgery blood sequenced, leaving four with brain tissue only.

This specimen's time point label, interpreted: blood from clinic visit 5 months post-surgery; TSC patient then seizure free. The surgery cases showing the highest brain T cell transcript signatures were chosen for TCR beta chain sequencing of brain tissue and, when available, of blood. Before surgery, the patients had been given at least one anti-epileptic drug. The TCR-sequenced patients were children whose drug-resistant epilepsy was caused by tuberous sclerosis complex, focal cortical dysplasia, Rasmussen encephalitis or hemimegalencephaly. Bulk genomic DNA was extracted from unsorted brain tissue and whole blood with the Monarch genomic DNA purification kit. Study-level results and caveats: Because sequencing depth was different between pre-surgery and post-surgery blood, clones absent from the pre-surgery sample may reflect undersampling. Viral specificity was inferred only from CDR3 sequence similarity, and patients' HCMV serostatus was unknown.

The immunoSEQ assay was applied to genomic DNA to generate the TCR beta chain sequences. Concerning the study's data processing: CDR3 sequences that did not begin with the conserved framework cysteine at position 104 were removed by hand. To get clonality, the normalized Shannon's Diversity Index was subtracted from one, giving values from 0 (maximal diversity) to 1 (oligoclonal). Chi-squared comparison-of-proportions tests were used to check whether the frequency of the same CDR3 differed between samples, for example brain versus blood. Public clonotypes were identified through searches of immuneACCESS, and similarity to known antiviral clonotypes was evaluated with the VDJdb browser. TCRdb took over this immuneACCESS table, retaining in-frame rearrangements with V and J assigned. Such tables are incomplete; in checked studies, under half of the missing clones stem from an unresolved V gene, and the remainder is unexplained. The V and J calls and clone size come from that table; D and trimming were worked out from the DNA. Present in this sample are about 350,000 clones, about 93% of which were seen just once. Clones ranked in the top ten supply roughly 5.8% of the sample.

A word on this clone: Its antigen has not been determined. Base qualities are not at hand, and no much larger clone is one base apart.

Its CDR3 holds 14 amino acids, cysteine through phenylalanine. Only the CDR3 DNA is retained, 42 bases long and in frame from the first base. Trimming accounts for 1 base at V and 5 bases at J, while the number of junction bases matched to no gene is 4. CDR1 and CDR2, looked up from the germline V gene (reference sequence), are SEHNR and FQNEAQ. Sequencing used peripheral blood, obtained more than 4 months after surgery. The V and J segments used are TRBV7-9 and TRBJ1-2; the central 7 bases match TRBD1. The receptor's source is a boy in the first two years of life with tuberous sclerosis and intractable seizures. CDR3 region: CASSLEARGYGYTF. Read as DNA, the sequence is TGTGCCAGCAGCTTAGAGGCCAGGGGGTATGGCTACACCTTC.